This record covers a single T cell receptor beta chain. Antigen specificity is unknown. The sample comes from a study of a mutant IDH1 vaccine in newly diagnosed glioma. The wider study: Most patients had received both radiotherapy and temozolomide, the prior options being radiotherapy, temozolomide, or both.

Time point here: week 35, safety follow-up. Each dose of the vaccine consisted of 300 ug of mutant IDH1 20-mer peptide, with topical imiquimod. Between the trimmed V and J ends, which lost 1 base and 0 bases, there was a span of 13 bases. This CDR3 is built from 16 residues. Germline CDR1 reads KGHSH; CDR2 reads LQKENI. The table came from immunoSEQ multiplex PCR; TCRdb's copy has only in-frame clones and leaves some out. The profile shows 50,000 to 70,000 clones, roughly 84% of them singletons. The V call is TRBV18, the J call TRBJ2-7; D is unresolved. The sequence was obtained from a man aged 25 to 40 with glioma. The input for sequencing was PBMCs, taken from a glioma patient whose treatment included an IDH1 peptide vaccine. The CDR3: CASSPRGSQTSYEQYF. The CDR3 region has the DNA TGTGCCAGCTCACCACGGGGATCCCAAACCTCCTACGAGCAGTACTTC. Drawing the rest from reference TRBV18 and TRBJ2-7, the complete variable domain is NAGVMQNPRHLVRRRGQEARLRCSPMKGHSHVYWYRQLPEEGLKFMVYLQKENIIDESGMPKERFSAEFPKEGPSILRIQQVVRGDSAAYFCASSPRGSQTSYEQYFGPGTRLTVT.